A single sample is the source of the 10 T cell receptor beta chains below, sequenced in a study of T cell clonality in common variable immunodeficiency. The data were produced by immunoSEQ multiplex PCR, yet TCRdb's version contains in-frame clones alone and is incomplete. The profile covers some 45,000 clones, none occurring a single time. Material: peripheral blood mononuclear cells. These receptors were obtained from a person aged 18 to 70 in good health.

This clone was seen ten or more times. Sequencing ends 3 residues short of the CDR3 end; the germline J gene provides the rest. The chain uses TRBV10-3 and TRBJ2-2; perhaps TRBD1 as D (5 bases). The CDR3 is made up of 14 amino acids. Germline CDR1 is ENHRY and CDR2 is SYGVKD. CDR3 in amino acids: CAISSGYQEEKLFF. Partial CDR3 DNA: TGTGCCATCAGTTCAGGGTATCAAGAAGAAAAG.

This clone was seen repeatedly, ten times or more. With the read ending 3 residues before the CDR3 end, the germline J gene is used to fill in that end. The chain has TRBV19 and TRBJ2-3; D perhaps matches TRBD2 (6 bases). Trimming left V 4 bases short and J 2 bases short, with 19 bases between. The germline V gene encodes CDR1 LNHDA and CDR2 SQIVND (reference sequence). This CDR3 spans 17 amino acids. CDR3 bases read: TGTGCCAGTAGTAGTGGGACTCTGGGGGAGGCCACAGATACG. This translates into CASSSGTLGEATDT. The whole CDR3 protein is CASSSGTLGEATDTQYF.

This clone was seen ten or more times. Read data end 3 residues before the CDR3 end; the end is taken from the germline J gene. The chain joins TRBV5-1 to TRBJ2-4; 12 bases fit TRBD2. The CDR3 has 16 residues. Germline V gives CDR1 SGHRS, CDR2 YFSETQ. V lost 1 base, J lost 6 bases, and 5 bases stayed unmatched. The CDR3 reads CASSLLASGGGNIQYF. CDR3 bases read: TGCGCCAGCAGCTTGCTGGCTAGCGGGGGGGGAAACATT.

This clone was counted only a few times. Read data end 3 residues before the CDR3 end; the end is taken from the germline J gene. This chain links TRBV23-1 with TRBJ2-2; 8 nucleotides align to TRBD1. TRBV23-1 is given ORF status, its function remaining uncertain. The CDR3 extends over 14 amino acids. CDR3 sequence reads: CASSQAGGNEKLFF. The CDR3 DNA, read in part, is TGCGCCAGCAGTCAGGCAGGGGGCAATGAAAAG.

This clone was counted many times. CDR3 protein: CASSQVDGGAGDYTF. Incomplete CDR3 DNA: TGTGCCAGCAGCCAAGTCGACGGGGGGGCCGGCGAC. The chain has TRBV4-2 and TRBJ1-2; D is perhaps TRBD1 (6 bases). The read gets to within 3 residues of the CDR3 end, and the germline J gene fills in the rest. Germline lookup yields CDR1 LGHNA and CDR2 YNFKEQ. The CDR3 runs 15 residues.

This clone was counted at least ten times. From the germline J gene comes the end of the CDR3, since the read stops 3 residues before it. The J gene is TRBJ1-2, the V gene TRBV30; D might be TRBD1 (5 bases). V was clipped by 5 bases and J by 4 bases, with 14 bases between them. This CDR3 contains 13 residues. The germline V gene encodes CDR1 GTSNPN and CDR2 SVGIG (reference sequence). CDR3 in amino acids: CAWATGPTYGYTF. The covered CDR3 bases are TGTGCCTGGGCCACAGGTCCAACCTATGGC. The variable domain in full, with the rest retrieved from reference TRBV30 and TRBJ1-2, is SQTIHQWPATLVQPVGSPLSLECTVEGTSNPNLYWYRQAAGRGLQLLFYSVGIGQISSEVPQNLSASRPQDRQFILSSKKLLLSDSGFYLCAWATGPTYGYTFGSGTRLTVV.

This clone was recorded at least ten times. Read data end 3 residues before the CDR3 end; the end is taken from the germline J gene. This chain links TRBV5-1 with TRBJ1-1; D is uncertain. The germline V and J ends were trimmed by 2 bases and 3 bases, with 8 bases remaining between them. Germline CDR1 reads SGHRS; CDR2 reads YFSETQ. CDR3 size: 13 residues. Incomplete CDR3 DNA: TGCGCCAGCAGCTTAGAGCTCTACACTGAA. Protein product: CASSLELYTE. The full CDR3 protein is CASSLELYTEAFF.

This clone was recorded at least ten times. Coverage ceases 3 residues before the CDR3 finishes, and the germline J gene fills in the end. The rearrangement joins TRBV19 to TRBJ2-5; D might be TRBD1 (6 bases). The V end lost 7 bases, the J end lost 2 bases, and 20 bases lay between the germline ends. The CDR3 is 16 residues long. Germline V gene data show CDR1 as LNHDA and CDR2 as SQIVND (reference sequence). The CDR3 bases that were read are TGTGCCAGTAACCGTCACCACAGGGAAAGTCAAGAGACC. Encoded protein: CASNRHHRESQET. The entire CDR3 protein is CASNRHHRESQETQYF.

About this clone itself: Read sequence stops 3 residues before the CDR3 end, and the germline J gene provides the missing end. The chain has TRBV18 and TRBJ1-2; 9 bases match TRBD1. Trimming at V came to 3 bases and at J to 6 bases, leaving 2 bases not matched to a gene. In germline, CDR1 is KGHSH, CDR2 LQKENI. CDR3 size: 13 residues. CDR3 DNA (partial): TGTGCCAGCTCACCTGGGACAGGGAATGGC. It is translated as CASSPGTGNG. The whole CDR3 reads CASSPGTGNGYTF.

This clone was recorded at least ten times. The observed sequence ends 3 residues before the CDR3 terminus, with the missing tail filled in from the germline J gene. The rearrangement links TRBV29-1 to TRBJ1-2, with D possibly matching TRBD1 (5 bases). The CDR3 is 15 amino acids. The germline V gene encodes CDR1 SQVTM and CDR2 ANQGSEA. The CDR3 bases that were read are TGCAGCGTTGAAGCCGGGACTCTCACCTACAATGAC. This gives the protein CSVEAGTLTYND. The whole CDR3 reads CSVEAGTLTYNDYTF. The full variable domain, in which reference TRBV29-1 and TRBJ1-2 provide the parts outside the CDR3, is SAVISQKPSRDICQRGTSLTIQCQVDSQVTMMFWYRQQPGQSLTLIATANQGSEATYESGFVIDKFPISRPNLTFSTLTVSNMSPEDSSIYLCSVEAGTLTYNDYTFGSGTRLTVV.